These T cell receptor beta chains were read from a single sample in a study of graft-versus-host responses after intestinal transplantation. The method was immunoSEQ multiplex PCR; TCRdb's version includes in-frame clones alone and lacks a portion of them. The sample shows 25,000 to 35,000 clones, approximately 80% of them seen only once. The starting material was ileum tissue, obtained 98 days after intestinal transplantation. Source of these receptors: a human patient who received an intestinal transplant, so some T cells may come from the graft donor. CDR3s include the opening cysteine and the closing phenylalanine or tryptophan. The order of the fields is D gene, clone size, J gene, V gene, CDR3 protein, CDR3 DNA. The D gene is left open where the match is weak. Clone size is not always given. Where it is, it says once, few, many or a class for expanded clones.

.	.	TRBJ1-1	TRBV5-6	CASSFLLNTEAFF	TGTGCCAGCAGCTTTTTGTTGAACACTGAAGCTTTCTTT
.	.	TRBJ1-1	TRBV27	CASRKGGGTEAFF	TGTGCCAGCAGGAAGGGGGGCGGCACTGAAGCTTTCTTT
TRBD2	once	TRBJ2-3	TRBV13	CASSPWGAGGPGTQYF	TGTGCCAGCAGCCCCTGGGGAGCGGGGGGGCCGGGTACGCAGTATTTT
TRBD1	.	TRBJ2-7	TRBV7-8	CASSSYRGSGEQYF	TGTGCCAGCAGCTCCTACAGGGGCTCGGGCGAGCAGTACTTC
TRBD1	.	TRBJ2-7	TRBV30	CAWSVGQGYEQYF	TGTGCCTGGAGTGTGGGACAGGGCTACGAGCAGTACTTC
.	once	TRBJ2-5	TRBV23-1	CASSQSLAGRDGPGETQYF	TGCGCCAGCAGTCAATCGTTGGCCGGGCGCGACGGCCCTGGGGAGACCCAGTACTTC
.	.	TRBJ1-6	TRBV28	CASSLLGVWMNSPLHF	TGTGCCAGCAGTTTACTGGGGGTCTGGATGAATTCACCCCTCCACTTT
.	.	TRBJ2-3	TRBV13	CASSLDGDPRDTQYF	TGTGCCAGCAGCTTAGACGGGGATCCCCGAGATACGCAGTATTTT
.	.	TRBJ1-5	TRBV19	CASSIGRYSNQPQHF	TGTGCCAGTAGTATCGGCCGATATAGCAATCAGCCCCAGCATTTT
TRBD1	.	TRBJ2-2	TRBV6-5	CASSYDRAIGGELFF	TGTGCCAGCAGTTATGACAGGGCTATCGGCGGGGAGCTGTTTTTT
TRBD2	.	TRBJ2-7	TRBV5-6	CASSPTSGDSYEQYF	TGTGCCAGCAGCCCGACTAGCGGGGACTCCTACGAGCAGTACTTC
.	.	TRBJ1-5	TRBV4-1	CASSQVSLYSNQPQHF	TGCGCCAGCAGCCAAGTGAGCCTATATAGCAATCAGCCCCAGCATTTT
.	.	TRBJ1-2	TRBV11-2	CASSLGPGERYGYTF	TGTGCCAGCAGCTTAGGGCCAGGGGAGAGATACGGCTACACCTTC
TRBD1	.	TRBJ2-7	TRBV7-2	CTSSWGTGQYEQYF	TGTACCAGCAGCTGGGGGACAGGGCAATACGAGCAGTACTTC
.	.	TRBJ2-7	TRBV6-1	CASSEALWADSYEQYF	TGTGCCAGCAGTGAAGCGCTATGGGCAGACTCCTACGAGCAGTACTTC
TRBD1	.	TRBJ2-1	TRBV10-2	CASLITGDNEQFF	TGCGCCAGCTTGATCACAGGGGACAATGAGCAGTTCTTC
.	.	TRBJ1-3	TRBV7-6	CASSLSGGGNTIYF	TGTGCCAGCAGCTTATCCGGGGGCGGAAACACCATATATTTT
TRBD1	.	TRBJ1-1	TRBV10-1	CASSPGQDTFF	TGCGCCAGCAGCCCGGGACAGGACACTTTCTTT
.	.	TRBJ2-7	TRBV28	CASSLRGPSYEQYF	TGTGCCAGCAGTTTGAGGGGTCCATCTTACGAGCAGTACTTC
TRBD1	.	TRBJ1-2	TRBV28	CASNYYTGVPGLSTIGGYTF	TGTGCCAGCAATTATTATACAGGGGTTCCGGGCCTCTCGACAATCGGGGGCTACACCTTC
.	few	TRBJ2-7	TRBV7-9	CASSSGTTYEQYF	TGTGCCAGCAGCTCGGGGACAACCTACGAGCAGTACTTC
TRBD2	once	TRBJ2-1	TRBV5-1	CASSPPSGGLNNEQFF	TGCGCCAGCAGCCCACCGAGCGGGGGGCTCAACAATGAGCAGTTCTTC
.	few	TRBJ2-2	TRBV4-1	CASSQTTRNTGELFF	TGCGCCAGCAGCCAAACGACCAGGAACACCGGGGAGCTGTTTTTT
.	.	TRBJ2-1	TRBV18	CASSPPYNEQFF	TGTGCCAGCTCACCACCCTACAATGAGCAGTTCTTC
.	.	TRBJ1-3	TRBV10-1	CASSDQGSGNTIYF	TGCGCCAGCAGTGACCAGGGGTCTGGAAACACCATATATTTT
.	.	TRBJ2-5	TRBV13	CASSSPEGPARRETQYF	TGTGCCAGCAGCTCGCCTGAGGGACCGGCCCGGAGGGAGACCCAGTACTTC
.	.	TRBJ2-7	TRBV6-6	CASRDGAYEQYF	TGTGCCAGCCGGGATGGAGCCTACGAGCAGTACTTC
.	.	TRBJ2-1	TRBV27	CASSAIPTGFNEQFF	TGTGCCAGCAGTGCCATCCCTACAGGGTTCAATGAGCAGTTCTTC
.	.	TRBJ2-3	TRBV5-5	CASSPIFTDTQYF	TGTGCCAGCAGCCCTATATTCACAGATACGCAGTATTTT
TRBD1	.	TRBJ1-1	TRBV7-6	CASSLSTVHRGSNTEAFF	TGTGCCAGCAGCTTATCCACCGTACACAGGGGGTCGAACACTGAAGCTTTCTTT
.	large	TRBJ2-7	TRBV13	CASSLGTAYEQYF	TGTGCCAGCAGCTTAGGCACGGCCTACGAGCAGTACTTC
.	.	TRBJ1-5	TRBV6-1	CASSATSAGQPQHF	TGTGCCAGCAGTGCGACTTCGGCAGGCCAGCCCCAGCATTTT
.	.	TRBJ1-5	TRBV6-5	CASRSDGRNNQPQHF	TGTGCCAGCAGATCAGACGGACGGAACAATCAGCCCCAGCATTTT
.	.	TRBJ2-7	TRBV6-5	CASSYKRTTYEQYF	TGTGCCAGCAGTTACAAGAGGACCACCTACGAGCAGTACTTC
.	.	TRBJ1-6	TRBV4-1	CASSRTVPNSYNSPLHF	TGCGCCAGCAGCCGAACGGTGCCGAACTCCTATAATTCACCCCTCCACTTT
.	.	TRBJ2-7	TRBV20-1	CSGSGDREQYF	TGCAGTGGAAGCGGTGACCGCGAGCAGTACTTC
.	.	TRBJ1-1	TRBV10-2	CASGPGGSTEAFF	TGCGCCAGCGGACCCGGGGGGAGCACTGAAGCTTTCTTT
.	.	TRBJ1-6	TRBV25-1	CASLSGAGSYNSPLHF	TGTGCCAGCCTGAGCGGGGCCGGGTCCTATAATTCACCCCTCCACTTT
TRBD1	once	TRBJ2-7	TRBV27	CASRGGSGSYEQYF	TGTGCCAGCCGAGGGGGCTCCGGCTCCTACGAGCAGTACTTC
TRBD2	.	TRBJ2-1	TRBV5-3	CARPGTSGGGEQFF	TGTGCCCGACCCGGGACTAGCGGGGGCGGCGAGCAGTTCTTC
.	.	TRBJ2-7	TRBV4-2	CASSQGDEQYF	TGTGCCAGCAGCCAAGGCGACGAGCAGTACTTC
.	few	TRBJ2-7	TRBV19	CASSNSLPYEQYF	TGTGCCAGTAGTAACTCACTCCCGTACGAGCAGTACTTC
TRBD1	few	TRBJ1-6	TRBV5-1	CASRPDRRDHSPLHF	TGCGCCAGCAGGCCGGACAGGCGGGATCATTCACCCCTCCACTTT
.	.	TRBJ2-2	TRBV5-6	CASSPRPTGELFF	TGTGCCAGCAGCCCGCGACCGACCGGGGAGCTGTTTTTT
TRBD1	.	TRBJ1-4	TRBV27	CASSSETGEKLFF	TGTGCCAGCAGTTCCGAGACAGGGGAAAAACTGTTTTTT
.	.	TRBJ1-1	TRBV6-1	CASRTSGSEAFF	TGTGCCAGCAGGACCTCCGGGTCTGAAGCTTTCTTT
TRBD1	.	TRBJ1-2	TRBV10-3	CAISVGTGEDNNYGYTF	TGTGCCATCAGTGTTGGAACAGGGGAAGACAATAACTATGGCTACACCTTC
TRBD1	.	TRBJ1-2	TRBV29-1	CSVGTAVNYGYTF	TGCAGCGTGGGGACAGCTGTGAACTATGGCTACACCTTC
TRBD1	.	TRBJ1-1	TRBV7-9	CASSTRDRGNTEAFF	TGTGCCAGCAGCACCCGGGACAGGGGAAACACTGAAGCTTTCTTT
TRBD2	.	TRBJ2-3	TRBV7-3	CASSFFVAGGLDTQYF	TGTGCCAGCAGCTTTTTCGTAGCGGGGGGGCTTGATACGCAGTATTTT
.	.	TRBJ1-2	TRBV9	CASSPPLGASGGYTF	TGTGCCAGCAGCCCCCCATTGGGGGCGTCCGGTGGCTACACCTTC
.	.	TRBJ2-5	TRBV7-2	CASSLGRGETQYF	TGTGCCAGCAGCTTAGGCAGGGGAGAGACCCAGTACTTC
.	.	TRBJ1-1	TRBV28	CASRAGRVLEPEAFF	TGTGCCAGCAGAGCCGGGAGAGTCTTGGAGCCTGAAGCTTTCTTT
TRBD1	.	TRBJ1-2	TRBV29-1	CSVFRGADDYTF	TGCAGCGTCTTCAGGGGGGCGGATGACTACACCTTC
.	.	TRBJ2-2	TRBV4-2	CASSQGIGNTGELFF	TGTGCCAGCAGCCAAGGAATCGGGAACACCGGGGAGCTGTTTTTT